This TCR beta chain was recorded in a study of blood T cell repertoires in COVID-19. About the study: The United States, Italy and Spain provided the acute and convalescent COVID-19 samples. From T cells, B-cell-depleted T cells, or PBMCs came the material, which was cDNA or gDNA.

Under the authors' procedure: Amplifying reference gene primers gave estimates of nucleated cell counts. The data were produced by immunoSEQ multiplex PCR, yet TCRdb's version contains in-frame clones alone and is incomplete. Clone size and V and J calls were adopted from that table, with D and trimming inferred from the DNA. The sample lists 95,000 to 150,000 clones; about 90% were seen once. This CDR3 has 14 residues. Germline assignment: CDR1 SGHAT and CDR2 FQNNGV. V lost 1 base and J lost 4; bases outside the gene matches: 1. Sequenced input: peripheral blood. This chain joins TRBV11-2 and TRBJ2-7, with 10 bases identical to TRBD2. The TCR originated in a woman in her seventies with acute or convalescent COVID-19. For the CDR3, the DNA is TGTGCCAGCAGCTTAGTTAGCGGGGGGTACGAGCAGTACTTC. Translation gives CASSLVSGGYEQYF.